These T cell receptor beta chains were read from a single sample in a study of T cell repertoires in cytomegalovirus infection. Their target antigens are unknown. TCRdb re-derived calls from the reads in MiXCR, one entry per CDR3 protein. Of around 310,000 distinct CDR3 sequences in the sample, roughly 28% were seen once. The sequencing here drew on cultured PBMCs, taken from culture after CMV antigen stimulation. The receptor set was obtained from a human donor in good health (CMV status not recorded). Some clones in this sample may be carry-over from other donors' samples. CDR3s include the opening cysteine and the closing phenylalanine or tryptophan. The D gene is left open where the match is weak. The size field is filled for only some rows; it gives once, few, many or a size class.

V: TRBV18; J: TRBJ2-6; D: NA; size: NA; CDR3: CASAPRTVDSGANVLTF; DNA: TGTGCCAGCGCCCCTAGGACGGTCGACTCTGGGGCCAACGTCCTGACTTTC
V: TRBV4-1; J: TRBJ2-5; D: NA; size: NA; CDR3: CASSQDIGKTQYF; DNA: TGCGCCAGCAGCCAAGATATTGGAAAGACCCAGTACTTC
V: TRBV7-9; J: TRBJ2-3; D: NA; size: few; CDR3: CASSFAEDTQYF; DNA: TGTGCCAGCAGCTTCGCTGAGGATACGCAGTATTTT
V: TRBV7-9; J: TRBJ2-5; D: NA; size: many; CDR3: CANADVRGLVETQYF; DNA: TGTGCTAACGCTGACGTCCGGGGACTCGTGGAGACCCAGTACTTC
V: TRBV7-2; J: TRBJ2-5; D: NA; size: NA; CDR3: CASSLAQTQTQYF; DNA: TGTGCCAGCAGCTTAGCGCAGACCCAGACCCAGTACTTC
V: TRBV9; J: TRBJ2-3; D: TRBD2; size: few; CDR3: CASSESPGGRGVTDTQYF; DNA: TGTGCCAGCAGCGAGTCCCCGGGGGGGCGGGGGGTGACAGATACGCAGTATTTT
V: TRBV11-2; J: TRBJ1-2; D: NA; size: few; CDR3: CASRRIENYGYTF; DNA: TGTGCCAGCAGACGGATCGAAAACTATGGCTACACCTTC
V: TRBV18; J: TRBJ1-1; D: NA; size: NA; CDR3: CASSLGAVNTEAFF; DNA: TGTGCCAGCTCACTCGGGGCTGTGAACACTGAAGCTTTCTTT
V: TRBV6-6; J: TRBJ1-5; D: NA; size: NA; CDR3: CASSYSGGSFQPQHF; DNA: TGTGCCAGCAGTTACTCGGGGGGTTCTTTTCAGCCCCAGCATTTT
V: TRBV19; J: TRBJ1-5; D: TRBD1; size: NA; CDR3: CASSRTGGARADQPQHF; DNA: TGTGCCAGCAGTAGGACAGGGGGCGCAAGGGCGGATCAGCCCCAGCATTTT
V: TRBV7-9; J: TRBJ1-1; D: TRBD1; size: NA; CDR3: CASSTGGRTEAFF; DNA: TGTGCCAGCAGCACAGGGGGCAGGACTGAAGCTTTCTTT
V: TRBV6-1; J: TRBJ2-3; D: NA; size: few; CDR3: CASSPQDLGTDTQYF; DNA: TGTGCCAGCAGCCCCCAGGACCTCGGCACAGATACGCAGTATTTT
V: TRBV19; J: TRBJ2-3; D: NA; size: NA; CDR3: CASSPLGLKVSDTQYF; DNA: TGTGCCAGTAGCCCCCTGGGATTGAAAGTATCCGATACGCAGTATTTT
V: TRBV7-2; J: TRBJ1-2; D: NA; size: many; CDR3: CASRGVSWVAPNYGYTF; DNA: TGTGCCAGCAGGGGGGTATCGTGGGTCGCACCTAACTATGGCTACACCTTC
V: TRBV6-6; J: TRBJ1-6; D: NA; size: few; CDR3: CASSYSRPPSSYNSPLHF; DNA: TGTGCCAGCAGTTACTCCCGTCCCCCGAGCTCCTATAATTCACCCCTCCACTTT
V: TRBV7-4; J: TRBJ2-7; D: TRBD1; size: NA; CDR3: CASSPRQGVNEQYF; DNA: TGTGCCAGCAGCCCCCGACAGGGGGTAAACGAGCAGTACTTC
V: TRBV7-3; J: TRBJ2-1; D: TRBD2; size: few; CDR3: CASSQSGLAGAYNEQFF; DNA: TGTGCCAGCAGCCAATCGGGACTAGCGGGGGCCTACAATGAGCAGTTCTTC
V: TRBV4-1; J: TRBJ2-5; D: TRBD2; size: NA; CDR3: CASSQAPLTSGTQGTQYF; DNA: TGCGCCAGCAGCCAAGCCCCCTTAACTAGCGGCACCCAGGGGACCCAGTACTTC
V: TRBV5-4; J: TRBJ2-1; D: TRBD2; size: few; CDR3: CASSPVSGRALGNEQFF; DNA: TGTGCCAGCAGCCCCGTTAGCGGGAGGGCCTTGGGCAATGAGCAGTTCTTC
V: TRBV7-2; J: TRBJ2-7; D: NA; size: many; CDR3: CASSFQGFGYEQYF; DNA: TGTGCCAGCAGCTTCCAGGGTTTTGGCTACGAGCAGTACTTC
V: TRBV29-1; J: TRBJ2-2; D: NA; size: NA; CDR3: CSVGHTNTGELFF; DNA: TGCAGCGTTGGACACACCAACACCGGGGAGCTGTTTTTT
V: TRBV30; J: TRBJ2-1; D: NA; size: NA; CDR3: CAWSRTEGGEQFF; DNA: TGTGCCTGGAGCCGGACAGAGGGGGGTGAGCAGTTCTTC
V: TRBV19; J: TRBJ1-5; D: NA; size: few; CDR3: CASSILGGPQRNQPQHF; DNA: TGTGCCAGTAGTATATTGGGGGGGCCCCAGAGAAATCAGCCCCAGCATTTT
V: TRBV7-6; J: TRBJ2-5; D: NA; size: NA; CDR3: CASSSLGGEPTQYF; DNA: TGTGCCAGCAGCTCCCTCGGTGGAGAGCCGACCCAGTACTTC
V: TRBV27; J: TRBJ2-1; D: TRBD2; size: NA; CDR3: CASSFGLAGLYNEQFF; DNA: TGTGCCAGCAGTTTCGGACTAGCGGGGCTATACAATGAGCAGTTCTTC
V: TRBV11-2; J: TRBJ2-1; D: NA; size: NA; CDR3: CASSRGQNNEQFF; DNA: TGTGCCAGCAGCCGCGGACAGAACAATGAGCAGTTCTTC
V: TRBV19; J: TRBJ2-3; D: NA; size: NA; CDR3: CASTPEVSTDTQYF; DNA: TGTGCCAGTACCCCGGAGGTGAGCACAGATACGCAGTATTTT
V: TRBV3-1; J: TRBJ2-2; D: NA; size: NA; CDR3: CASSQIRGNTGELFF; DNA: TGTGCCAGCAGCCAAATTCGTGGGAACACCGGGGAGCTGTTTTTT
V: TRBV12-3/TRBV12-4; J: TRBJ2-7; D: NA; size: NA; CDR3: CASSAGSGSPYYEQYF; DNA: TGTGCCAGCAGTGCCGGCTCGGGGTCCCCCTACTACGAGCAGTACTTC
V: TRBV7-6; J: TRBJ2-3; D: TRBD2; size: few; CDR3: CASSSEVVGGTDTQYF; DNA: TGTGCCAGCAGCTCCGAGGTAGTGGGAGGGACAGATACGCAGTATTTT
V: TRBV12-3/TRBV12-4; J: TRBJ1-2; D: NA; size: few; CDR3: CASTIWPGGYTF; DNA: TGTGCCAGTACTATCTGGCCCGGTGGCTACACCTTC
V: TRBV11-2; J: TRBJ1-1; D: NA; size: few; CDR3: CASSLGRGGRRRDTEAFF; DNA: TGTGCCAGCAGCTTGGGGAGAGGCGGCCGACGAAGGGACACTGAAGCTTTCTTT
V: TRBV6-5; J: TRBJ1-3; D: TRBD1; size: NA; CDR3: CASSRDRNGNTIYF; DNA: TGTGCCAGCAGTAGGGACAGGAATGGAAACACCATATATTTT
V: TRBV6-5; J: TRBJ1-6; D: TRBD1; size: NA; CDR3: CASSSSRQGRRYSPLHF; DNA: TGTGCCAGCAGTTCTAGTCGACAGGGTAGGAGGTATTCACCCCTCCACTTT
V: TRBV6-2/TRBV6-3; J: TRBJ1-5; D: TRBD1; size: NA; CDR3: CASTTGTGFQPQHF; DNA: TGTGCCAGCACCACAGGGACAGGGTTTCAGCCCCAGCATTTT
V: TRBV12-3/TRBV12-4; J: TRBJ1-5; D: TRBD1; size: few; CDR3: CASSLYPHGQGRNQPQHF; DNA: TGTGCCAGCAGTTTATACCCCCATGGACAGGGACGCAATCAGCCCCAGCATTTT
V: TRBV14; J: TRBJ2-2; D: NA; size: once; CDR3: CASSQDMSGELFF; DNA: TGTGCCAGCAGCCAAGATATGAGCGGGGAGCTGTTTTTT
V: TRBV19; J: TRBJ1-2; D: TRBD1; size: NA; CDR3: CASSIGTVGYGYTF; DNA: TGTGCCAGTAGTATTGGGACAGTAGGCTATGGCTACACCTTC
V: TRBV7-6; J: TRBJ2-3; D: NA; size: NA; CDR3: CASSLGTRTLTDTQYF; DNA: TGTGCCAGCAGCCTCGGGACTCGAACCCTCACAGATACGCAGTATTTT
V: TRBV6-1; J: TRBJ2-7; D: NA; size: few; CDR3: CASSSPGLDSYEQYF; DNA: TGTGCCAGCAGTTCTCCGGGACTCGACTCCTACGAGCAGTACTTC
V: TRBV3-1; J: TRBJ1-3; D: NA; size: NA; CDR3: CASSQRGAFSGNTIYF; DNA: TGTGCCAGCAGCCAAAGGGGTGCCTTCTCTGGAAACACCATATATTTT